A single T cell receptor beta chain is shown here with its context. This entry comes from a study of T cells in Graves' hyperthyroidism and ophthalmopathy. The germline gives CDR1 MNHEY, CDR2 SMNVEV (reference sequence). Trimming shortened V by 5 bases and J by 6 bases, and 17 bases separated the two germline ends. The CDR3 is 14 residues long. It was RNA transcripts that yielded the amplified TCR beta CDR3 regions. The HTBI set primed first-round TCR CDR3 RT-PCR. TCRdb passed the multiplex PCR reads through MiXCR, listing each CDR3 protein once. The data contain 110,000 to 150,000 distinct CDR3 sequences, approximately 20% of them singletons.

The chain employs TRBV27 and TRBJ2-7; D gene unclear. The sequence was obtained from a woman between 45 and 65 years old with Graves' hyperthyroidism that later progressed to Graves' ophthalmopathy. The specimen was blood. The CDR3 region has the DNA TGTGCCAGCAGTACGTTCGGAGCGCCCATCGAGCAGTACTTC. It is translated as CASSTFGAPIEQYF.